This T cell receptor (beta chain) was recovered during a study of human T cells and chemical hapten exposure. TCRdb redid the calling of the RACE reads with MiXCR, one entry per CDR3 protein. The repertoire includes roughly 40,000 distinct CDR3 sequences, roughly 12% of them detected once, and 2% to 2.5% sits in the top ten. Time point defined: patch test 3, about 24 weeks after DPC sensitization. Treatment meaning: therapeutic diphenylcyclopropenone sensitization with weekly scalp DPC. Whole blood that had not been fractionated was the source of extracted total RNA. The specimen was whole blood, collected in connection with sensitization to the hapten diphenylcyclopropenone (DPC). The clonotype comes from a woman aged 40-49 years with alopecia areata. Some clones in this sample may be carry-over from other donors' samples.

The CDR3 region has the DNA TGTGCCAGCAGTTACCAGCGGGAGGGCCCCTACAATGAGCAGTTCTTC. As protein: CASSYQREGPYNEQFF. This rearrangement joins TRBV6-5 to TRBJ2-1; 10 bases fit TRBD2. The V segment lost 2 bases and the J segment 2 bases; nucleotides outside the gene matches: 3. The CDR3 sequence is 16 residues long. Per the germline V gene, CDR1 is MNHEY and CDR2 is SVGAGI.